These T cell receptor beta chains were read from a single sample in a study of post-analysis software for immune sequencing data. TCRdb called the PCR reads again in MiXCR, with one record for every CDR3 protein. The sample holds about 820,000 distinct CDR3 sequences, approximately 53% seen once. Sample: blood. The source of these receptors is a girl under 18 with multiple sclerosis. Both conserved end residues are part of each CDR3. A D gene is named only where the DNA matches it firmly. Rows give clone size only sometimes, using once, few, many, or a class for an expanded clone.

d_call clone_size j_call v_call cdr3_aa cdr3_nt
TRBD2 - TRBJ2-7 TRBV7-2 CASSSRPGLAGAHEQYF TGTGCCAGCAGCTCTAGACCCGGACTAGCGGGAGCCCACGAGCAGTACTTC
- - TRBJ1-4 TRBV27 CASSSSDSYPPNEKLFF TGTGCCAGCAGTTCCTCGGACAGCTACCCACCCAATGAAAAACTGTTTTTT
TRBD1 few TRBJ2-7 TRBV20-1 CSARNWTGVNEQYF TGCAGTGCCCGGAATTGGACAGGGGTCAACGAGCAGTACTTC
- once TRBJ1-1 TRBV21-1 CASSKKIQRTRRGGDTEAFF TGTGCCAGCAGCAAAAAAATCCAAAGGACACGGCGAGGGGGTGACACTGAAGCTTTCTTT
- - TRBJ2-3 TRBV18 CASSTGGGGGIDTQYF TGTGCCAGCTCGACCGGTGGCGGCGGTGGGATAGATACGCAGTATTTT
TRBD1 once TRBJ1-2 TRBV7-2 CASSTSDRAIYTF TGTGCCAGCAGCACCTCGGACAGGGCTATCTACACCTTC
- - TRBJ2-5 TRBV2 CASRGPMETQYF TGTGCCAGCCGAGGACCCATGGAGACCCAGTACTTC
TRBD1 few TRBJ2-7 TRBV20-1 CSARRQGAYEQYF TGCAGTGCTAGGCGGCAGGGGGCCTACGAGCAGTACTTC
TRBD2 - TRBJ2-1 TRBV6-4 CASSDSGRVTGSLGEQFF TGTGCCAGCAGTGACTCCGGGAGGGTGACAGGCAGCTTGGGTGAGCAGTTCTTC
TRBD1 - TRBJ2-3 TRBV29-1 CSVQRTGYANTQYF TGCAGCGTCCAAAGGACAGGGTATGCAAATACGCAGTATTTT
TRBD1 - TRBJ2-6 TRBV7-3 CASSLKGQTGANVLTF TGTGCCAGCAGCTTAAAGGGACAGACGGGGGCCAACGTCCTGACTTTC
- - TRBJ1-3 TRBV9 CASSVVGLTTGNTIYF TGTGCCAGCAGCGTTGTAGGACTGACGACTGGAAACACCATATATTTT
- - TRBJ2-3 TRBV20-1 CSARLGAPDTQYF TGCAGTGCAAGGCTGGGGGCACCAGATACGCAGTATTTT
TRBD2 - TRBJ2-7 TRBV7-2 CASSLVAGGPAYEQYF TGTGCCAGCAGCTTAGTAGCGGGGGGGCCGGCCTACGAGCAGTACTTC
TRBD2 - TRBJ2-7 TRBV9 CASSVASGGSYEQYF TGTGCCAGCAGCGTGGCTAGCGGGGGTTCCTACGAGCAGTACTTC
TRBD1 - TRBJ2-7 TRBV4-1 CASSQGLGGGEQYF TGCGCCAGCAGCCAAGGTCTAGGGGGCGGCGAGCAGTACTTC
TRBD1 few TRBJ2-4 TRBV15 CATSREDRGRLAKNIQYF TGTGCCACCAGCAGAGAGGACAGGGGGCGACTAGCCAAAAACATTCAGTACTTC
- - TRBJ1-5 TRBV20-1 CSAKRTVNQPQHF TGCAGTGCTAAGCGGACAGTTAATCAGCCCCAGCATTTT
TRBD1 - TRBJ1-2 TRBV3-1 CASSQGQGAHGYTF TGTGCCAGCAGCCAGGGACAGGGGGCGCATGGCTACACCTTC
TRBD1 - TRBJ2-7 TRBV4-1 CASSQDPGDRADSSYEQYF TGCGCCAGCAGCCAAGATCCAGGGGACAGGGCCGATAGCTCCTACGAGCAGTACTTC
- few TRBJ2-5 TRBV7-9 CASSPNRPGVETQYF TGTGCCAGCAGCCCCAATCGACCGGGAGTGGAGACCCAGTACTTC
- - TRBJ2-7 TRBV29-1 CSVEIKTPYEQYF TGCAGCGTTGAAATCAAAACGCCCTACGAGCAGTACTTC
- - TRBJ1-6 TRBV20-1 CSARAGNDNSPLHF TGCAGTGCTAGGGCAGGGAACGATAATTCACCCCTCCACTTT
- - TRBJ1-6 TRBV5-5 CASSLQVQGNSPLHF TGTGCCAGCAGCTTACAGGTTCAAGGCAATTCACCCCTCCACTTT
TRBD1 - TRBJ2-7 TRBV6-1 CASSEFIYLGQGSNEQYF TGTGCCAGCAGTGAATTCATTTATTTGGGACAGGGTTCCAACGAGCAGTACTTC
- few TRBJ2-3 TRBV7-3 CASSLFRVRAKGTDTQYF TGTGCCAGCAGCTTATTTCGAGTCCGAGCGAAGGGCACAGATACGCAGTATTTT
TRBD2 - TRBJ2-7 TRBV5-1 CASSLGGLAGATPVEQYF TGCGCCAGCAGCTTGGGGGGACTAGCGGGAGCCACTCCCGTGGAGCAGTACTTC
- few TRBJ2-7 TRBV4-1 CASSHQMMGLYEQYF TGCGCCAGCAGCCACCAAATGATGGGCCTGTACGAGCAGTACTTC
- few TRBJ2-1 TRBV7-2 CASSLEGNYWAITYNEQFF TGTGCCAGCAGCTTAGAAGGGAACTACTGGGCTATAACCTACAATGAGCAGTTCTTC
- few TRBJ2-7 TRBV7-8 CASSSPYLGYEQYF TGTGCCAGCAGCTCACCATACTTAGGGTACGAGCAGTACTTC
- - TRBJ2-7 TRBV20-1 CSARRGFNEQYF TGCAGTGCTAGACGTGGATTCAATGAGCAGTACTTC
- - TRBJ2-4 TRBV29-1 CSVDSAPRFDEQYF TGCAGCGTTGACTCAGCTCCCCGCTTTGATGAGCAGTACTTC
TRBD2 - TRBJ2-2 TRBV29-1 CSAISGGTGELFF TGCAGCGCCATTAGCGGGGGCACCGGGGAGCTGTTTTTT